This entry concerns a single TCR beta chain. These data belong to a study of T cell changes during pregnancy in multiple sclerosis. In germline, CDR1 is MNHEY, CDR2 SVGAGI. V shed 6 bases and J shed 4 bases, with 7 bases lying between them. CDR3 size: 11 residues. Generated by immunoSEQ multiplex PCR, the TCRdb table keeps only in-frame clones and is missing some. This table holds about 40,000 clones, roughly 92% found once. The sample consisted of peripheral blood, taken before pregnancy. This TCR derives from a female donor with multiple sclerosis, enrolled in a pregnancy study. This chain uses TRBV6-5 with TRBJ2-7; D is undetermined. CDR3 region: CASRKLYEQYF. In DNA, the CDR3 is TGTGCCAGCAGAAAATTATACGAGCAGTACTTC.